This note documents a single T cell receptor (beta chain) sequence. What it recognizes is unknown. Other DNA sequences from this sample encode an identical CDR3 as well. The V gene's germline CDR1 is SGDLS and CDR2 YYNGEE. This CDR3 contains 11 residues. V was pared by 2 bases and J by 6 bases, with 3 bases between. This record comes from a study of siplizumab effects on memory and regulatory T cells. Each sample contributed roughly 100,000 TCR templates to the assay. Clones were sequenced by immunoSEQ multiplex PCR, and TCRdb holds only the in-frame ones, with some missing. Seen here are around 82,000 clones, roughly 93% observed once, and the top ten hold 5%. Study-wide points: Whether the proliferating Tregs (from siplizumab cultures) were suppressive was not confirmed. Assignment to unstimulated subsets succeeded for only a minor fraction of the alloreactive clones. Many proliferating CD4+ or CD8+ clones remained unclassified. Roughly 75-96% of them could not be assigned either a naive or a memory phenotype.

The chain links TRBV9 to TRBJ2-1; D uncertain. Sequenced: CD8+ T cells sorted from blood. The TCR sequence derives from a human donor in good health. CDR3 bases: TGTGCCAGCAGCGTGAGCAATGAGCAGTTCTTC. It encodes CASSVSNEQFF.